This T cell receptor beta chain was documented in a study of cytomegalovirus exposure and HLA in healthy donors. V lost 1 base, J lost 5 bases, and 11 bases lay in between. The CDR3 spans 14 residues. CDR1 is SGHTA, CDR2 FQGNSA, per germline. It was with 60 Vbeta and 13 Jbeta primers that the PCR ran. Sequencing was performed with immunoSEQ multiplex PCR; in TCRdb, only in-frame clones are kept and a portion is missing. This sample has some 85,000 clones; approximately 80% occur once, and the top ten carry approximately 3.7%. This chain connects TRBV7-2 to TRBJ1-2, with D perhaps TRBD1 (5 bases). The sequencing sample was made of PBMCs. This sequence originates from a young man in good health and CMV-seronegative. CDR3 coding DNA: TGTGCCAGCAGCTTAGTAAAGGGGCCTTATGGCTACACCTTC. The encoded protein is CASSLVKGPYGYTF.